This T cell receptor beta chain is drawn from a study of blood T cell repertoires in COVID-19. Study at large: Both acute and convalescent COVID-19 samples were obtained from the United States, Italy and Spain.

Losses at the gene ends were 3 bases for V and 7 bases for J; bases not matched to a gene: 7. The germline gives CDR1 SGHNT, CDR2 YYREEE (reference sequence). The CDR3 is made up of 15 amino acids. Using immunoSEQ multiplex PCR, the repertoire was profiled, and TCRdb retains in-frame clones only, with some absent. The sample records 150,000 or so clones, approximately 80% being singletons. This clone was detected once. This sequence joins TRBV5-4 and TRBJ2-1; 10 bases match TRBD2. This TCR was recovered from a man aged 70-80 years who had recovered from COVID-19. Specimen: peripheral blood. The CDR3: CASSSQSSGSNEQFF. DNA of the CDR3: TGTGCCAGCAGCTCTCAGTCTAGCGGGAGTAATGAGCAGTTCTTC.